This entry lists 28 T cell receptor beta chains sequenced from one sample in a study of blood T cell repertoires in COVID-19. Here immunoSEQ multiplex PCR was the method, and the copy in TCRdb shows in-frame clones only, minus some. The sample has 250,000 to 300,000 clones, over 75% seen once. The sample taken for sequencing was peripheral blood. The receptors stem from a woman aged 70-85 years with acute or convalescent COVID-19.

The V call is TRBV5-1, the J call TRBJ1-1; the match to TRBD1 covers 7 bases. Germline V gene lookup returns CDR1 SGHRS and CDR2 YFSETQ. The CDR3 totals 13 residues. With V trimmed by 6 bases and J by 2 bases, 4 bases remained unmatched. In nucleotides, the CDR3 is TGCGCCAGCACGGGACAGCCCAACACTGAAGCTTTCTTT. It is translated as CASTGQPNTEAFF.

The chain combines TRBV2 with TRBJ2-1; the D gene is possibly TRBD1 (5 bases). The germline V and J ends were trimmed by 9 bases and 2 bases, with 14 bases remaining between them. Per the germline V gene, CDR1 is SNHLY and CDR2 is FYNNEI. The length of the CDR3 is 14 residues. The CDR3 DNA follows: TGTGCCAGTGGGGCGGCCCACACCTACAATGAGCAGTTCTTC. It encodes CASGAAHTYNEQFF. The entire variable domain, with the rest obtained from reference TRBV2 and TRBJ2-1, is as follows: EPEVTQTPSHQVTQMGQEVILRCVPISNHLYFYWYRQILGQKVEFLVSFYNNEISEKSEIFDDQFSVERPDGSNFTLKIRSTKLEDSAMYFCASGAAHTYNEQFFGPGTRLTVL.

CDR3: CASSLVLAGGETQYF. The DNA for the CDR3 is TGCGCCAGCAGCTTAGTACTAGCGGGGGGGGAGACCCAGTACTTC. The V gene is TRBV5-1, the J gene TRBJ2-5; 13 nucleotides agree with TRBD2. From germline, CDR1 is SGHRS and CDR2 YFSETQ. The V and J ends lost 2 bases and 5 bases, in that order; junction bases with no gene match: 3. The CDR3 extends over 15 amino acids.

CDR3 sequence: CAVGQGAHYEQYF. The DNA for the CDR3 is TGTGCCGTCGGACAGGGGGCGCACTACGAGCAGTACTTC. This chain links TRBV7-9 with TRBJ2-7; 11 nucleotides match TRBD1. Trimming removed 11 bases from V and 3 bases from J; junction bases left unmatched: 6. Germline V gene sequence: CDR1 SEHNR, CDR2 FQNEAQ (reference sequence). The CDR3 covers 13 residues.

This rearrangement joins TRBV5-1 to TRBJ1-1, with TRBD1 matching over 8 bases. Germline V CDR1 and CDR2: SGHRS, YFSETQ. This CDR3 contains 14 residues. Unmatched junction bases numbered 14, after V lost 3 bases and J lost 13 bases. In DNA, the CDR3 is TGCGCCAGCAGCTACAGGGGGGAAGATAAAAGCGGTTTCTTT. It is translated as CASSYRGEDKSGFF.

The V and J genes are TRBV5-1 and TRBJ2-2; D gene unclear. The CDR3 runs 16 residues. Per germline, CDR1 SGHRS and CDR2 YFSETQ. Between the trimmed V and J ends, which lost 0 bases and 2 bases, there was a span of 11 bases. CDR3 sequence reads: CASSLALRSNTGELFF. As DNA, the CDR3 is TGCGCCAGCAGCTTGGCCTTGCGGAGTAACACCGGGGAGCTGTTTTTT.

This rearrangement joins TRBV10-3 to TRBJ1-5, with D possibly matching TRBD1 (5 bases). CDR1 is ENHRY and CDR2 is SYGVKD in the germline V gene. V lost 0 bases and J 10 bases, leaving 13 bases between the germline ends. The length of the CDR3 is 14 residues. The CDR3, as DNA: TGTGCCATCAGTGAGTCGGGCAGGGTCCAACCCCAGCATTTT. Translation: CAISESGRVQPQHF.

J is TRBJ1-2 and V is TRBV27; 8 bases match TRBD1. Germline V lookup: CDR1 MNHEY, CDR2 SMNVEV (reference sequence). There are 15 residues in the CDR3. Germline trimming cut 1 base from V and 8 bases from J; bases unmatched to any gene: 9. The chain's CDR3 is CASSLLGTGLRGYTF. The CDR3 nucleotides are TGTGCCAGCAGTTTATTAGGGACAGGTCTTCGGGGCTACACCTTC.

This clone has only a few counts. The V call is TRBV7-9, the J call TRBJ2-3; perhaps TRBD1 as D (6 bases). The CDR3 is 13 amino acids. Deletions cut 5 bases from V and 4 bases from J, with 10 bases between. The germline V gene has CDR1 SEHNR and CDR2 FQNEAQ (reference sequence). As DNA, the CDR3 is TGTGCCAGCAGCCCCAGGGGCCCAGATACGCAGTATTTT. Translation: CASSPRGPDTQYF.

This clone appeared a single time. This chain links TRBV7-8 with TRBJ1-6, with TRBD1 as a possible D gene (6 bases). V was pared by 6 bases and J by 2 bases, with 14 bases between. From germline, CDR1 is SGHVS and CDR2 FQNEAQ. The CDR3 totals 16 residues. The CDR3 loop is CASSRTGFTYNSPLHF. CDR3 nucleotide sequence: TGTGCCAGCAGTCGTACAGGGTTCACCTATAATTCACCCCTCCACTTT.

The V and J genes are TRBV29-1 and TRBJ2-1; D possibly corresponds to TRBD1 (6 bases). CDR1 is SQVTM and CDR2 is ANQGSEA in the germline V gene. Trimming pared 4 bases from V and 9 bases from J, leaving 10 bases between. The CDR3 totals 11 residues. The CDR3 spells CSVGTGLEQFF. In nucleotides, the CDR3 is TGCAGCGTTGGCACAGGGCTTGAGCAGTTCTTC.

The chain employs TRBV6-6 and TRBJ1-4; D gene uncertain. Trimming pared 5 bases from V and 8 bases from J, leaving 6 bases between. CDR1 is MNHNY, CDR2 SVGAGI, per germline (reference sequence). CDR3 length: 11 amino acids. This chain's CDR3 is CASSPGEKLFF. DNA for the CDR3: TGTGCCAGCAGTCCCGGGGAAAAACTGTTTTTT.

CDR3 sequence (DNA): TGTGCCACCAGCAGAGACAGGGGCGGGGAGACCCAGTACTTC. Amino acids: CATSRDRGGETQYF. This chain joins TRBV15 and TRBJ2-5, with D possibly being TRBD1 (6 bases). Germline V gene lookup returns CDR1 LNHNV and CDR2 YYDKDF (reference sequence). The CDR3 contains 14 residues. Trimming stripped 0 bases from V and 5 bases from J, with 10 bases between.

The rearrangement links TRBV2 to TRBJ1-1, with 9 bases fitting TRBD1. J lost 10 bases, V lost 6 bases, and 6 bases had no gene match. Germline values: CDR1 SNHLY, CDR2 FYNNEI. The CDR3 is 12 residues long. The CDR3 region is CASRQGAGGAFF. In nucleotides, the CDR3 is TGTGCCAGCAGACAGGGGGCCGGTGGAGCTTTCTTT.

This rearrangement joins TRBV3-1 (or the pseudogene TRBV3-2) to TRBJ1-4; possible D gene TRBD1, 5 bases. V was cut by 1 base and J by 7 bases, with 10 bases left in between. The germline V gene encodes CDR1 LGHDT and CDR2 YNNKEL (reference sequence). This CDR3 comprises 14 residues. The CDR3 sequence is CASSQVGGREKLFF. The DNA for the CDR3 is TGTGCCAGCAGCCAAGTCGGGGGACGTGAAAAACTGTTTTTT.

V usage is TRBV18 and J usage is TRBJ1-5, with D possibly being TRBD1 (6 bases). Germline V gene sequence: CDR1 KGHSH, CDR2 LQKENI. The length of the CDR3 is 14 residues. The ends were cut back, 5 bases at V and 4 bases at J, with 12 bases in the middle. CDR3 sequence: CASSADSYNQPQHF. CDR3 nucleotides: TGTGCCAGCTCAGCGGACAGTTATAATCAGCCCCAGCATTTT.

This clone appeared many times. The rearrangement joins TRBV5-1 to TRBJ2-1; 7 bases are a match to TRBD2. The CDR3 is 15 amino acids. Per germline, CDR1 SGHRS and CDR2 YFSETQ. The V and J ends lost 6 bases and 5 bases, in that order; junction bases with no gene match: 11. The CDR3 is CASTAGTNPNNEQFF. CDR3 DNA sequence: TGCGCCAGCACAGCCGGGACTAATCCTAACAATGAGCAGTTCTTC.

This clone was observed a handful of times. The rearrangement links TRBV19 to TRBJ2-7; D is possibly TRBD1 (6 bases). Trimming stripped 10 bases from V and 2 bases from J, with 15 bases between. CDR1 is LNHDA and CDR2 is SQIVND in the germline V gene (reference sequence). CDR3 size: 13 residues. The CDR3 DNA sequence: TGTGCCACTTCCTCAGGACAGACCTACGAGCAGTACTTC. Protein sequence: CATSSGQTYEQYF.

This clone was seen a handful of times. The chain joins TRBV30 to TRBJ1-4, with D perhaps TRBD1 (5 bases). In germline, CDR1 is GTSNPN, CDR2 SVGIG (reference sequence). The CDR3 runs to 15 residues. V dropped 0 bases and J dropped 7 bases, with 15 bases sitting between them. The CDR3 DNA follows: TGTGCCTGGAGTGTAAGGGCGCAGGGAGGTGAAAAACTGTTTTTT. Protein sequence: CAWSVRAQGGEKLFF.

The gene calls are TRBV27 and TRBJ1-2; 8 nucleotides agree with TRBD1. The germline V gene encodes CDR1 MNHEY and CDR2 SMNVEV (reference sequence). The trim removed 6 bases at V and 2 bases at J, leaving 8 bases unmatched. The CDR3 sequence is 15 residues long. CDR3 nucleotides: TGTGCCAGCAGCACCAGGGGGCGACCGAACTATGGCTACACCTTC. Residues: CASSTRGRPNYGYTF.

This chain connects TRBV5-1 to TRBJ1-4; perhaps TRBD1 as D (5 bases). Germline CDR1 and CDR2: SGHRS and YFSETQ. This CDR3 has 17 residues. Trimming removed 1 base from V and 5 bases from J, with 18 bases in between. Here the CDR3 DNA reads TGCGCCAGCAGCTTGATCCCCCGGGGCGGGGTCAATGAAAAACTGTTTTTT. This sequence encodes CASSLIPRGGVNEKLFF.

The gene calls are TRBV6-5 and TRBJ2-3; no clear D gene. The germline V gene has CDR1 MNHEY and CDR2 SVGAGI. The germline V and J ends were trimmed by 4 bases and 1 base, with 9 bases remaining between them. The CDR3 extends over 14 amino acids. The chain's CDR3 is CASSSQTRTDTQYF. In DNA, the CDR3 is TGTGCCAGCAGTTCTCAGACACGCACAGATACGCAGTATTTT.

The CDR3 nucleotides read TGTGCCAGCAGTGAACAGGGGCGGAACACAGATACGCAGTATTTT. Translated, it gives CASSEQGRNTDTQYF. The chain joins TRBV6-1 to TRBJ2-3, with TRBD1 as a possible D gene (6 bases). CDR3 length: 15 residues. Trimming removed 2 bases from V and 2 bases from J, with 11 bases in between. Germline V gene data show CDR1 as MNHNS and CDR2 as SASEGT.

This chain joins TRBV25-1 and TRBJ1-2; 7 bases match TRBD1. This CDR3 has 15 residues. V lost 7 bases and J lost 1; bases outside the gene matches: 9. The germline CDR1 and CDR2 sequences are MGHDK and SYGVNS. This CDR3 reads CASNTSTGNNYGYTF. As DNA, the CDR3 is TGTGCCAGCAATACATCGACAGGGAATAACTATGGCTACACCTTC.

This CDR3 is CAWSVSGDTEAFF. The CDR3 bases are TGTGCCTGGAGTGTTTCAGGGGACACTGAAGCTTTCTTT. The V call is TRBV30, the J call TRBJ1-1; a weak D match, TRBD1 (6 bases). The V end was cut by 0 bases, the J end by 3 bases, with 8 bases between. CDR3 length: 13 amino acids. Looked up from germline, CDR1 is GTSNPN and CDR2 is SVGIG (reference sequence).

This clone was recorded a few times. V is TRBV5-6 and J is TRBJ1-1; no clear D gene. Trimming cost V 0 bases and J 1 base, with 7 bases left between them. Germline CDR1 SGHDT, CDR2 YYEEEE. The length of the CDR3 is 14 residues. The CDR3 DNA reads as TGTGCCAGCAGCTTGGTGGGCAGGAACACTGAAGCTTTCTTT. Amino acids: CASSLVGRNTEAFF.

The V and J genes are TRBV5-1 and TRBJ2-5, with TRBD2 matching 9 bases. Germline assignment: CDR1 SGHRS and CDR2 YFSETQ. Trimming at V came to 4 bases and at J to 1 base, leaving 8 bases not matched to a gene. There are 16 residues in the CDR3. CDR3 residues: CASSPSSGGFQETQYF. As DNA, the CDR3 is TGCGCCAGCAGCCCCAGTAGCGGGGGATTCCAAGAGACCCAGTACTTC.

The chain links TRBV10-3 to TRBJ1-6, with 9 bases identical to TRBD1. Trimming at V came to 10 bases and at J to 2 bases, leaving 12 bases not matched to a gene. Looked up from germline, CDR1 is ENHRY and CDR2 is SYGVKD. The CDR3 contains 17 residues. Written as DNA, the CDR3 is TGTGCCACCTCGGGACAGGGTGTAAGCCCCTATAATTCACCCCTCCACTTT. This translates into CATSGQGVSPYNSPLHF.